This T cell receptor (beta chain) was documented in a study of beta chain features in type 1 diabetes. The investigators reverse transcribed all of the isolated RNA, so they sequenced expressed TCRB transcripts. Here immunoSEQ multiplex PCR was the method, and the copy in TCRdb shows in-frame clones only, minus some. The data show hundreds of thousands of clones, 13% to 15% seen once. Germline CDR1 reads SGHRS; CDR2 reads YFSETQ. V lost 3 bases and J lost 10; bases outside the gene matches: 10. CDR3 size: 15 residues. The specimen was naive CD4+ T cells from blood. The chain uses TRBV5-1 and TRBJ1-6, with 7 bases aligning to TRBD1. The TCR was taken from a woman aged 40 to 55 in good health. DNA of the CDR3: TGCGCCAGCAGCTCCTTGACAGGGTCGGGGTCACCCCTCCACTTT. This translates into CASSSLTGSGSPLHF.